These 21 T cell receptor beta chains share one sample of origin, sequenced in a study of T cell repertoires in cytomegalovirus infection. For these receptors, no antigen is known. In TCRdb, the reads were re-called with MiXCR into one record per CDR3 protein. The repertoire holds approximately 89,000 distinct CDR3 sequences, with 20% to 30% as singletons. The sequenced sample was CD8+ T cells from cultured PBMCs, obtained from culture after CMV antigen stimulation. These receptors all stem from a human donor in good health (CMV status not recorded). Some clones in this sample may be carry-over from other donors' samples.

This clonotype has a handful of counts. The chain carries TRBV5-6 and TRBJ1-1; possible D gene TRBD1, 5 bases. CDR3 length: 11 residues. Germline assignment: CDR1 SGHDT and CDR2 YYEEEE. Trimming pared 7 bases from V and 6 bases from J, leaving 10 bases between. The CDR3 nucleotides are TGTGCCAGCGAACGGGGGGCTGAAGCTTTCTTT. It translates to CASERGAEAFF. Looking up the rest from reference TRBV5-6 and TRBJ1-1 gives the full variable domain: DAGVTQSPTHLIKTRGQQVTLRCSPKSGHDTVSWYQQALGQGPQFIFQYYEEEERQRGNFPDRFSGHQFPNYSSELNVNALLLGDSALYLCASERGAEAFFGQGTRLTVV.

The sample holds many counts of this clonotype. The chain has TRBV7-9 and TRBJ1-4; 9 bases align to TRBD1. The CDR3 is 16 residues long. Germline loops: CDR1 SEHNR, CDR2 FQNEAQ (reference sequence). The V gene end was trimmed by 3 bases and the J gene end by 0 bases; junction bases not matched to a gene: 2. The CDR3 coding sequence is TGTGCCAGCAGCTTCAGACAGGGGGCAACTAATGAAAAACTGTTTTTT. Protein: CASSFRQGATNEKLFF.

The chain carries TRBV12-3 or TRBV12-4 and TRBJ2-7, with D perhaps matching TRBD2 (5 bases). Trimming shortened V by 1 base and J by 3 bases, and 13 bases separated the two germline ends. The CDR3 sequence is 15 residues long. CDR3 sequence reads: CASSLGRSPFYEQYF. The CDR3 DNA reads as TGTGCCAGCAGTTTAGGGAGGAGTCCATTCTACGAGCAGTACTTC.

This clonotype showed up just a few times. The genes are TRBV6-6 and TRBJ1-5; D might be TRBD1 (5 bases). The V gene's germline CDR1 is MNHNY and CDR2 SVGAGI (reference sequence). The CDR3 length is 14 residues. V was pared by 7 bases and J by 0 bases, with 10 bases between. CDR3 sequence reads: CASTDSYSNQPQHF. The CDR3 DNA reads as TGTGCCAGCACAGACAGTTATAGCAATCAGCCCCAGCATTTT.

This clonotype occurred many times. The rearrangement joins TRBV7-6 to TRBJ2-1; D possibly corresponds to TRBD1 (5 bases). The CDR3 totals 14 residues. CDR1 is SGHVS and CDR2 is FNYEAQ in the germline V gene. V was cut by 1 base and J by 6 bases, with 10 bases left in between. CDR3 DNA: TGTGCCAGCAGCTTAGTTCAGCAGGGCAATGAGCAGTTCTTC. It specifies CASSLVQQGNEQFF.

This clonotype was seen only a few times. The V and J genes are TRBV20-1 and TRBJ2-3; TRBD2 matches at 10 bases. The junction had 7 bases not matched to a gene; V was cut back by 0 bases and J by 7 bases. CDR3 size: 15 residues. CDR1 is DFQATT, CDR2 SNEGSKA, per germline (reference sequence). In DNA form, the CDR3 reads TGCAGTGCTAGAGATCTAGCGGGAGTAGGTAATACGCAGTATTTT. Amino acid sequence: CSARDLAGVGNTQYF.

There are a few counts of this clonotype. V gene TRBV4-1 combines with J gene TRBJ2-1; D unresolved. Trimming left V 0 bases short and J 4 bases short, with 10 bases between. CDR3 size: 15 residues. Germline CDR1 and CDR2: MGHRA and YSYEKL. The chain's CDR3 is CASSQDFGTYNEQFF. The CDR3 DNA reads TGCGCCAGCAGCCAAGATTTCGGAACTTACAATGAGCAGTTCTTC.

This clonotype occurred a few times. Here the CDR3 DNA reads TGTGCCAGCAGCTTGGAGACAGGGGTGAACACTGAAGCTTTCTTT. Encoded protein: CASSLETGVNTEAFF. V is TRBV5-6 and J is TRBJ1-1, with 8 bases matching TRBD1. The ends lost 0 bases at V and 0 bases at J; junction bases unmatched: 1. The CDR3 spans 15 residues. The germline V gene encodes CDR1 SGHDT and CDR2 YYEEEE.

The chain's CDR3 is CSARDPASLMNYGYTF. The CDR3 bases are TGCAGTGCTAGGGACCCGGCCAGTCTGATGAACTATGGCTACACCTTC. The V call is TRBV20-1, the J call TRBJ1-2; D is uncertain. The CDR3 extends over 16 amino acids. Per germline, CDR1 DFQATT and CDR2 SNEGSKA (reference sequence). The ends were cut back, 3 bases at V and 2 bases at J, with 19 bases in the middle.

This chain's CDR3 is CANIPPPAGAAANEQFF. The DNA for the CDR3 is TGTGCCAACATACCCCCTCCAGCGGGAGCGGCGGCCAATGAGCAGTTCTTC. The rearrangement links TRBV27 to TRBJ2-1; 8 positions agree with TRBD2. With 10 bases clipped from V and 6 bases from J, the junction kept 20 bases outside the gene matches. The CDR3 runs to 17 residues. Germline CDR1 and CDR2: MNHEY and SMNVEV (reference sequence).

This clonotype was seen many times. V gene TRBV7-2 combines with J gene TRBJ2-1; 7 nucleotides match TRBD1. CDR3 length equals 15 residues. Unmatched junction bases numbered 3, after V lost 1 base and J lost 3 bases. Germline CDR1 and CDR2: SGHTA and FQGNSA. The CDR3 nucleotides read TGTGCCAGCAGCTTAGGAGGGGGCCTCTACAATGAGCAGTTCTTC. Residues: CASSLGGGLYNEQFF. The complete variable domain, with remaining parts taken from reference TRBV7-2 and TRBJ2-1, reads GAGVSQSPSNKVTEKGKDVELRCDPISGHTALYWYRQSLGQGLEFLIYFQGNSAPDKSGLPSDRFSAERTGGSVSTLTIQRTQQEDSAVYLCASSLGGGLYNEQFFGPGTRLTVL.

The chain carries TRBV19 and TRBJ2-7; 14 bases fit TRBD2. The CDR3 consists of 18 residues. The germline V gene encodes CDR1 LNHDA and CDR2 SQIVND (reference sequence). V shed 6 bases and J 5 bases; nucleotides not matched to a gene: 15. CDR3 sequence: CASRDAGTSGRSINEQYF. CDR3 in DNA: TGTGCCAGTAGAGATGCCGGGACTAGCGGGAGATCGATCAACGAGCAGTACTTC.

This clonotype was detected a few times. The V call is TRBV6-2 or TRBV6-3, the J call TRBJ2-7; 14 positions match TRBD2. Germline trimming cut 2 bases from V and 6 bases from J; bases unmatched to any gene: 0. Per germline, CDR1 MNHEY and CDR2 SVGEGT. This CDR3 is built from 14 residues. This chain's CDR3 is CASSYGTSGSEQYF. The CDR3 DNA reads TGTGCCAGCAGTTACGGGACTAGCGGGAGCGAGCAGTACTTC.

The V gene is TRBV20-1, the J gene TRBJ1-5; 7 bases fit TRBD1. The V segment lost 5 bases and the J segment 0 bases; nucleotides outside the gene matches: 10. The CDR3 is 16 amino acids. CDR1 DFQATT and CDR2 SNEGSKA come from the germline V gene (reference sequence). DNA of the CDR3: TGCAGTGCTCGCCCAAGGGGGCAGAATAGCAATCAGCCCCAGCATTTT. Residues: CSARPRGQNSNQPQHF.

This chain connects TRBV5-1 to TRBJ2-7, with 8 nucleotides matching TRBD1. J gave up 3 bases and V 1 base, and 9 bases lay outside the gene matches. Germline values: CDR1 SGHRS, CDR2 YFSETQ. CDR3 length: 16 amino acids. Here the CDR3 reads CASSLYTGTGLYEQYF. DNA of the CDR3: TGCGCCAGCAGCTTGTACACTGGGACAGGCCTCTACGAGCAGTACTTC.

This clonotype was found a few times. This chain connects TRBV10-3 to TRBJ2-5; maybe TRBD1 (5 bases). Trimming pared 0 bases from V and 2 bases from J, leaving 10 bases between. CDR1 ENHRY and CDR2 SYGVKD come from the germline V gene. The CDR3 totals 15 residues. As DNA, the CDR3 is TGTGCCATCAGTGAGTCTCAGACAGCACAAGAGACCCAGTACTTC. It yields the protein CAISESQTAQETQYF.

The rearrangement uses TRBV6-1 and TRBJ1-2, with D perhaps TRBD1 (5 bases). Germline CDR1 and CDR2: MNHNS and SASEGT. Trimming stripped 5 bases from V and 4 bases from J, with 14 bases between. The CDR3 loop spans 14 amino acids. CDR3 in amino acids: CASSYSRGTYGYTF. Here the CDR3 DNA reads TGTGCCAGCAGTTACTCAAGGGGAACCTATGGCTACACCTTC.

This clonotype was detected many times. This rearrangement joins TRBV7-2 to TRBJ2-7; possible D gene TRBD1, 6 bases. Per germline, CDR1 SGHTA and CDR2 FQGNSA. V was clipped by 2 bases and J by 9 bases, with 20 bases between them. The CDR3 spans 15 residues. The DNA of the CDR3 is TGTGCCAGCAGCTTACCTCCGGGACAAGACCCTACGCAGTACTTC. Residues: CASSLPPGQDPTQYF.

The V gene is TRBV19, the J gene TRBJ1-5, with D unclear. V shed 7 bases and J shed 3 bases, with 16 bases lying between them. Germline loops: CDR1 LNHDA, CDR2 SQIVND (reference sequence). This CDR3 is built from 15 residues. The DNA for the CDR3 is TGTGCCAGTAAACCGGACGGACCGTCCAATCAGCCCCAGCATTTT. Amino acid sequence: CASKPDGPSNQPQHF.

This clonotype was detected many times. V is TRBV20-1 and J is TRBJ1-5, with unresolved D. The CDR3 runs to 15 residues. V gave up 3 bases and J gave up 0 bases, with 12 bases separating them. Germline CDR1 reads DFQATT; CDR2 reads SNEGSKA (reference sequence). In DNA, the CDR3 is TGCAGTGCTAGGTCTTTGACAAATAGCAATCAGCCCCAGCATTTT. Protein sequence: CSARSLTNSNQPQHF.

This clonotype was picked up a small number of times. The chain links TRBV19 to TRBJ2-1, with 12 bases identical to TRBD2. The CDR3 length is 16 residues. Germline CDR1 and CDR2: LNHDA and SQIVND (reference sequence). J gave up 4 bases and V 5 bases, and 6 bases lay outside the gene matches. CDR3 DNA: TGTGCCAGTAGTTCCCTAGCGGGGGGGAAATACAATGAGCAGTTCTTC. This encodes CASSSLAGGKYNEQFF.